This entry lists 21 T cell receptor beta chains sequenced from one sample in a study of cytotoxic CD8 clonotypes in ibrutinib-treated CLL. Some clones are missing from TCRdb's copy, which holds only in-frame ones; the method was immunoSEQ multiplex PCR. This table holds some 310,000 clones, roughly 79% found once. This specimen was PBMCs, taken before ibrutinib treatment. Every receptor here comes from a human donor with chronic lymphocytic leukemia.

The chain couples TRBV4-3 to TRBJ2-1, with a weak D call TRBD2 (6 bases). V shed 0 bases and J shed 5 bases, with 14 bases lying between them. Germline V gene lookup returns CDR1 LGHNA and CDR2 YSLEER. This CDR3 is 16 amino acids long. CDR3 sequence (DNA): TGCGCCAGCAGCCAAGATTATAGCGGCTATAACAATGAGCAGTTCTTC. It encodes CASSQDYSGYNNEQFF.

The V gene is TRBV4-1, the J gene TRBJ2-7, with TRBD1 as a possible D gene (6 bases). CDR1 and CDR2 from the germline V gene are MGHRA and YSYEKL. Trimming took 1 base from V and 2 from J, leaving 9 bases between them. The CDR3 contains 14 residues. The CDR3 coding sequence is TGCGCCAGCAGCCAAGTCCAGGGGACCTACGAGCAGTACTTC. Its translation is CASSQVQGTYEQYF.

This rearrangement joins TRBV28 to TRBJ1-1; D possibly corresponds to TRBD1 (5 bases). CDR1 MDHEN and CDR2 SYDVKM come from the germline V gene. CDR3 size: 15 residues. Trimming took off 2 bases at V and 0 bases at J, with 10 bases between the two ends. Here the CDR3 DNA reads TGTGCCAGCAGTTTAACGCCGGGGCTGAACACTGAAGCTTTCTTT. It codes for CASSLTPGLNTEAFF.

This clone was detected only a few times. V and J are TRBV5-1 and TRBJ1-2; 8 nucleotides agree with TRBD1. This CDR3 has 13 amino acids. The V gene end was trimmed by 4 bases and the J gene end by 3 bases; junction bases not matched to a gene: 2. Germline assignment: CDR1 SGHRS and CDR2 YFSETQ. CDR3 protein: CASSGDRYYGYTF. In DNA, the CDR3 is TGCGCCAGCAGCGGGGACAGGTACTATGGCTACACCTTC.

The V call is TRBV7-9, the J call TRBJ2-3; D is possibly TRBD2 (6 bases). V was cut by 5 bases and J by 14 bases, with 20 bases left in between. Germline V CDR1 and CDR2: SEHNR, FQNEAQ (reference sequence). This CDR3 is built from 13 residues. The CDR3 protein is CASSPGTAPGGYF. CDR3 coding DNA: TGTGCCAGCAGCCCGGGGACTGCTCCTGGAGGGTATTTT.

V usage is TRBV2 and J usage is TRBJ2-1; D perhaps matches TRBD2 (6 bases). Trimming removed 4 bases from V and 8 bases from J, with 18 bases in between. The CDR3 extends over 15 amino acids. The germline V gene encodes CDR1 SNHLY and CDR2 FYNNEI. The CDR3 loop is CASSVLESGRDEQFF. The CDR3 DNA reads as TGTGCCAGCAGTGTTTTAGAGAGCGGGCGGGATGAGCAGTTCTTC.

This sequence joins TRBV28 and TRBJ2-1; TRBD2 might be the D (6 bases). Trimming removed 2 bases from V and 5 bases from J, with 13 bases in between. This CDR3 is built from 15 residues. From germline, CDR1 is MDHEN and CDR2 SYDVKM. The CDR3 sequence is CASSLQRTIDNEQFF. In nucleotides, the CDR3 is TGTGCCAGCAGTTTACAAAGGACTATCGACAATGAGCAGTTCTTC.

This clone was seen more than once but under ten times. This chain connects TRBV5-1 to TRBJ2-5; D is unresolved. CDR1 and CDR2 (germline): SGHRS, YFSETQ. V was clipped by 2 bases and J by 2 bases, with 7 bases between them. The CDR3 runs to 13 residues. The CDR3 sequence is CASSFRVQETQYF. Written as DNA, the CDR3 is TGCGCCAGCAGCTTTCGGGTACAAGAGACCCAGTACTTC.

This chain connects TRBV29-1 to TRBJ1-2; D might be TRBD1 (5 bases). CDR3 length: 14 residues. Germline V CDR1 and CDR2: SQVTM, ANQGSEA. Trimming pared 1 base from V and 8 bases from J, leaving 17 bases between. CDR3 residues: CSVEGRGGMEGYTF. The CDR3 bases are TGCAGCGTTGAAGGTCGCGGGGGGATGGAGGGCTACACCTTC.

The chain links TRBV7-8 to TRBJ2-7, with D perhaps given as TRBD1 or TRBD2 (5 bases each). The CDR3 contains 12 residues. The V gene lost 5 bases and the J gene lost 5 bases, with 10 bases spanning the gap. Germline lookup yields CDR1 SGHVS and CDR2 FQNEAQ. The CDR3 DNA sequence: TGTGCCAGCAGCAAGGTGGGGGACGAGCAGTACTTC. It specifies CASSKVGDEQYF. Complete variable domain (other parts from reference TRBV7-8 and TRBJ2-7): GAGVSQSPRYKVAKRGQDVALRCDPISGHVSLFWYQQALGQGPEFLTYFQNEAQLDKSGLPSDRFFAERPEGSVSTLKIQRTQQEDSAVYLCASSKVGDEQYFGPGTRLTVT.

This chain connects TRBV7-9 to TRBJ1-1; the D is unclear. Germline CDR1 SEHNR, CDR2 FQNEAQ (reference sequence). Trimming removed 0 bases at V and 5 bases at J, with 13 bases between. The CDR3 contains 15 residues. The CDR3 nucleotides are TGTGCCAGCAGCTTAGCCATTGGGTTGTTGACTGAAGCTTTCTTT. Translation gives CASSLAIGLLTEAFF.

The chain recombines TRBV5-5 with TRBJ2-7, with TRBD1 as a possible D gene (6 bases). The V gene lost 5 bases and the J gene lost 4 bases, with 19 bases spanning the gap. The CDR3 runs to 15 residues. The germline V gene has CDR1 SGHKS and CDR2 YYEKEE (reference sequence). The CDR3 here is CASSYRDIREYEQYF. In DNA form, the CDR3 reads TGTGCCAGCAGTTACCGGGACATACGGGAATACGAGCAGTACTTC.

This clone was seen only once. The V and J genes are TRBV19 and TRBJ1-1, with a tentative D call TRBD1 (6 bases). CDR3 length equals 15 residues. The V gene's germline CDR1 is LNHDA and CDR2 SQIVND (reference sequence). The V end was cut by 5 bases, the J end by 1 base, with 14 bases between. CDR3 loop: CASSGYRVRNTEAFF. The CDR3 DNA reads as TGTGCCAGTAGTGGGTACAGGGTCAGGAACACTGAAGCTTTCTTT. Supplemented by reference TRBV19 and TRBJ1-1, the full variable domain reads DGGITQSPKYLFRKEGQNVTLSCEQNLNHDAMYWYRQDPGQGLRLIYYSQIVNDFQKGDIAEGYSVSREKKESFPLTVTSAQKNPTAFYLCASSGYRVRNTEAFFGQGTRLTVV.

This rearrangement joins TRBV18 to TRBJ2-5; TRBD2 might be the D (7 bases). Germline CDR1 is KGHSH and CDR2 is LQKENI. The CDR3 contains 14 residues. The ends were cut back, 4 bases at V and 4 bases at J, with 13 bases in the middle. CDR3 in amino acids: CASSLSGGRETQYF. CDR3 nucleotides: TGTGCCAGCTCACTTTCCGGGGGGCGAGAGACCCAGTACTTC.

This clone has a handful of counts. The chain is built from TRBV5-1 and TRBJ1-1; tentative D call: TRBD1 (5 bases). The germline gives CDR1 SGHRS, CDR2 YFSETQ. The CDR3 runs to 16 residues. Trimming removed 0 bases at V and 1 base at J, with 13 bases between. The CDR3 sequence: CASSLAGRGTNTEAFF. For the CDR3, the DNA is TGCGCCAGCAGCTTGGCCGGGAGGGGAACGAACACTGAAGCTTTCTTT.

This clone came up a few times. This chain uses TRBV28 with TRBJ2-7, with 9 bases aligning to TRBD2. Germline V gene data show CDR1 as MDHEN and CDR2 as SYDVKM. The CDR3 spans 15 residues. The V gene end was trimmed by 3 bases and the J gene end by 2 bases; junction bases not matched to a gene: 5. The CDR3 here is CASSFGGRAPYEQYF. The DNA for the CDR3 is TGTGCCAGCAGTTTTGGCGGGAGGGCCCCCTACGAGCAGTACTTC.

The chain joins TRBV5-6 to TRBJ2-6, with 11 positions matching TRBD1. The germline CDR1 and CDR2 sequences are SGHDT and YYEEEE. The ends lost 4 bases at V and 2 bases at J; junction bases unmatched: 11. The CDR3 sequence is 19 residues long. DNA for the CDR3: TGTGCCAGCAGCCCAGTTTTCGGACAGGGGGCGGCTGGGGCCAACGTCCTGACTTTC. Its protein product is CASSPVFGQGAAGANVLTF. The complete variable domain, with remaining parts taken from reference TRBV5-6 and TRBJ2-6, reads DAGVTQSPTHLIKTRGQQVTLRCSPKSGHDTVSWYQQALGQGPQFIFQYYEEEERQRGNFPDRFSGHQFPNYSSELNVNALLLGDSALYLCASSPVFGQGAAGANVLTFGAGSRLTVL.

The chain carries TRBV5-1 and TRBJ2-7; TRBD2 matches at 7 bases. CDR1 is SGHRS and CDR2 is YFSETQ in the germline V gene. CDR3 size: 14 residues. With V trimmed by 0 bases and J by 6 bases, 6 bases remained unmatched. The CDR3 DNA reads TGCGCCAGCAGCTTGGCTCCTAGCGGAGGCGAGCAGTACTTC. Amino acid sequence: CASSLAPSGGEQYF.

The V call is TRBV28, the J call TRBJ2-7, with 13 bases fitting TRBD2. The CDR3 is made up of 14 amino acids. J was trimmed by 2 bases and V by 6 bases; bases with no gene match: 1. The V gene's germline CDR1 is MDHEN and CDR2 SYDVKM. DNA for the CDR3: TGTGCCAGCAGACTAGCGGGAGGGGCCTACGAGCAGTACTTC. Amino acids: CASRLAGGAYEQYF.

The V gene is TRBV19, the J gene TRBJ1-1; the D gene is possibly TRBD1 (5 bases). This CDR3 has 15 residues. The germline CDR1 and CDR2 sequences are LNHDA and SQIVND (reference sequence). V dropped 4 bases and J dropped 0 bases, with 12 bases sitting between them. CDR3 DNA: TGTGCCAGTAGTACATACGGGACTTTGAACACTGAAGCTTTCTTT. Encoded protein: CASSTYGTLNTEAFF.

The chain employs TRBV7-9 and TRBJ1-2, with TRBD1 matching over 9 bases. The CDR3 spans 16 residues. Losses at the gene ends were 0 bases for V and 2 bases for J; bases not matched to a gene: 4. Germline CDR1 SEHNR, CDR2 FQNEAQ (reference sequence). In DNA form, the CDR3 reads TGTGCCAGCAGCTTAGCTGGGGGACAGGGAAACTATGGCTACACCTTC. This encodes CASSLAGGQGNYGYTF.